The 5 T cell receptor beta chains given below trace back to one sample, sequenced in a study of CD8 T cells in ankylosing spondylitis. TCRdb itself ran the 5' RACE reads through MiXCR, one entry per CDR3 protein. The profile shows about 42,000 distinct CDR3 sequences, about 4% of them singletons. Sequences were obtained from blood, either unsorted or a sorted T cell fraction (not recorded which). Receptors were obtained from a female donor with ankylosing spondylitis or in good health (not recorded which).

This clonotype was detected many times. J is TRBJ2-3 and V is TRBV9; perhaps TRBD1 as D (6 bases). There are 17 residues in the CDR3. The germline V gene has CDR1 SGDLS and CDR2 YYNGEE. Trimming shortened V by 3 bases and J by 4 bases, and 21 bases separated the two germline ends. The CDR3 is CASSAYKGHLAADTQYF. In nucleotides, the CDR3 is TGTGCCAGCAGCGCCTACAAGGGACACCTAGCCGCAGATACGCAGTATTTT.

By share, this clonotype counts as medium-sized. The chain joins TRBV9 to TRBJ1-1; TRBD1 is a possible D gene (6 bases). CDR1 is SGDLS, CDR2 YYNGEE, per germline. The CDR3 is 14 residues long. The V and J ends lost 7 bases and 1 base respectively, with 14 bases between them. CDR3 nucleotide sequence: TGTGCCAGCGGAAAGGGACATACGAACACTGAAGCTTTCTTT. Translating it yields CASGKGHTNTEAFF.

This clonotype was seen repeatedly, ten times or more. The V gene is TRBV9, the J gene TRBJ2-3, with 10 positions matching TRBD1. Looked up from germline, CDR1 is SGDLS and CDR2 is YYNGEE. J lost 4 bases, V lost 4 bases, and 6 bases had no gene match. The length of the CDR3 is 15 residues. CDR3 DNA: TGTGCCAGCAGCATCACGACAGGGGGCCCAGATACGCAGTATTTT. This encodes CASSITTGGPDTQYF. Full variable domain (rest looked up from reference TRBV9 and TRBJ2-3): DSGVTQTPKHLITATGQRVTLRCSPRSGDLSVYWYQQSLDQGLQFLIQYYNGEERAKGNILERFSAQQFPDLHSELNLSSLELGDSALYFCASSITTGGPDTQYFGPGTRLTVL.

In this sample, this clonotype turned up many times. The CDR3: CASGGQGIPYEQYF. CDR3 in DNA: TGTGCCAGCGGCGGACAGGGTATCCCCTACGAGCAGTACTTC. This rearrangement joins TRBV9 to TRBJ2-7; TRBD1 agrees at 8 bases. The CDR3 contains 14 residues. V trimming: 7 bases; J trimming: 2 bases; junction bases outside the gene matches: 8. The germline gives CDR1 SGDLS, CDR2 YYNGEE.

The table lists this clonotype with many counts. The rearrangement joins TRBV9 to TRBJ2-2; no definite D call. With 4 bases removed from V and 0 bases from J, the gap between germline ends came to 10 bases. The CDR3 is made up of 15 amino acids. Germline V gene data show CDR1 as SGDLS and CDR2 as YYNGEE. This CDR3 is CASSPPTPNTGELFF. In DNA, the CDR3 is TGTGCCAGCAGCCCACCAACACCGAACACCGGGGAGCTGTTTTTT. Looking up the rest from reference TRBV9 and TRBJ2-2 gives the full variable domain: DSGVTQTPKHLITATGQRVTLRCSPRSGDLSVYWYQQSLDQGLQFLIQYYNGEERAKGNILERFSAQQFPDLHSELNLSSLELGDSALYFCASSPPTPNTGELFFGEGSRLTVL.